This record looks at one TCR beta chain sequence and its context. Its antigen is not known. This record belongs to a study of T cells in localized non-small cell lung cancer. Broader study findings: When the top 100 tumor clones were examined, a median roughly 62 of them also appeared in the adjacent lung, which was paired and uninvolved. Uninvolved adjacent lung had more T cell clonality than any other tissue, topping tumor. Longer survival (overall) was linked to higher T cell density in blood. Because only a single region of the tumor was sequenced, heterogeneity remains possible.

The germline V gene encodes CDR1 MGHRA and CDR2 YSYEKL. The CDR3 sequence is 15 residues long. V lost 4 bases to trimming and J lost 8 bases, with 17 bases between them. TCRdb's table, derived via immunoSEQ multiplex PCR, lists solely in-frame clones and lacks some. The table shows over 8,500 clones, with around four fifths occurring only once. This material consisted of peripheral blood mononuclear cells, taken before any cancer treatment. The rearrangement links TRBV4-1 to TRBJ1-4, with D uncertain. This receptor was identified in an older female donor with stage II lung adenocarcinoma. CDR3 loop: CASSPLGGKREKLFF. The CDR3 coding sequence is TGCGCCAGCAGCCCTTTGGGAGGGAAGAGGGAAAAACTGTTTTTT.